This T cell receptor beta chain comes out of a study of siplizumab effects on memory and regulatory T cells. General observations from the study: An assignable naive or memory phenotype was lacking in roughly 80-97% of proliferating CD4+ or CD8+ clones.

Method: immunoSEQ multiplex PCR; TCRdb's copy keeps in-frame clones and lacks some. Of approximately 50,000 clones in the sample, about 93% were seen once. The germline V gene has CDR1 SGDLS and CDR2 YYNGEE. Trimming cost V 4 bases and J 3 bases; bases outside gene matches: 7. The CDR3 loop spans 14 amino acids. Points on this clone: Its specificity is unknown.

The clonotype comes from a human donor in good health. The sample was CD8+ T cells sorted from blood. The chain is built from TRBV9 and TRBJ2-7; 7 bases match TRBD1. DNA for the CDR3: TGTGCCAGCAGCCCCAGGGGGACAGACTACGAGCAGTACTTC. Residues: CASSPRGTDYEQYF.